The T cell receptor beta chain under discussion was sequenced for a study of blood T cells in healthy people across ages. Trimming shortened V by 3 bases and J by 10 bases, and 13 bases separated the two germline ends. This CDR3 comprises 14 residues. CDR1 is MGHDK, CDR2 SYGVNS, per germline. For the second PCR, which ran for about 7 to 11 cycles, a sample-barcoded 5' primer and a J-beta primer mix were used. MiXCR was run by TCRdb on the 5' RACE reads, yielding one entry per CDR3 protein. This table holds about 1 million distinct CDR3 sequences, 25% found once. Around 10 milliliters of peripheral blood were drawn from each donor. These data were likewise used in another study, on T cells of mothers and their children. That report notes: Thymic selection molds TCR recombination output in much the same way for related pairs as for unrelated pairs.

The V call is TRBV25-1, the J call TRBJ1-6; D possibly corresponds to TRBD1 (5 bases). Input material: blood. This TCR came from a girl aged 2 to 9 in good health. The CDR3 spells CASSDVGVGSPLHF. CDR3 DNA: TGTGCCAGCAGTGATGTGGGGGTCGGGTCACCCCTCCACTTT.